One TCR beta chain is described in this entry. Antigen unknown. The PCR ran on 60 Vbeta and 13 Jbeta primers. The table came from immunoSEQ multiplex PCR; TCRdb's copy has only in-frame clones and leaves some out. The profile covers about 120,000 clones, with 81% appearing a single time and 3% to 4% taken by the ten largest. The CDR3 extends over 15 amino acids. The germline V and J ends were trimmed by 1 base and 4 bases, with 13 bases remaining between them. Germline CDR1 reads SNHLY; CDR2 reads FYNNEI. These data are taken from a study of cytomegalovirus exposure and HLA in healthy donors. Study observations and caveats: A later analysis linked a missense variant in DCLRE1C to the trimming of TCR beta V and J genes. Accounts indicate the classifier identified cytomegalovirus status with strong specificity and sensitivity.

This sequence was found in a woman in her 30s in good health and CMV-seronegative. The sample taken for sequencing was PBMCs. The chain has TRBV2 and TRBJ2-5; D is possibly TRBD2 (5 bases). CDR3 protein: CASSEGSSWGETQYF. As DNA, the CDR3 is TGTGCCAGCAGTGAAGGGTCTAGCTGGGGAGAGACCCAGTACTTC. The full variable domain, in which reference TRBV2 and TRBJ2-5 provide the parts outside the CDR3, is EPEVTQTPSHQVTQMGQEVILRCVPISNHLYFYWYRQILGQKVEFLVSFYNNEISEKSEIFDDQFSVERPDGSNFTLKIRSTKLEDSAMYFCASSEGSSWGETQYFGPGTRLLVL.